Sequencing of this TCR beta chain was carried out in a study of control samples from healthy donors and cancer patients. The length of the CDR3 is 12 residues. Germline V gene data show CDR1 as DFQATT and CDR2 as SNEGSKA (reference sequence). V lost 3 bases, J lost 4 bases, and 10 bases lay in between. Measured with immunoSEQ multiplex PCR; TCRdb has only the in-frame clones, and not every one. Seen here are about 160,000 clones, 96% observed once, and the top ten hold around 0.92%. This chain joins TRBV20-1 and TRBJ2-7; weak D call: TRBD1 (5 bases). The clonotype was recovered from a woman younger than 45 in good health. The source material was blood. The CDR3 DNA reads as TGCAGTGCTAGTGCCAGGGAATACGAGCAGTACTTC. Its translation: CSASAREYEQYF.